Reported below is one T cell receptor (beta chain). Germline V gene lookup returns CDR1 SGHRS and CDR2 YFSETQ. V was clipped by 1 base and J by 1 base, with 9 bases between them. CDR3 length equals 15 residues. A Seattle source enrolled patients during active infection and followed them longitudinally. Original methodology: From reference gene primer amplification, estimates of nucleated cell counts were derived. Using immunoSEQ multiplex PCR, the repertoire was profiled, and TCRdb retains in-frame clones only, with some absent. V, J and clone size were drawn from that table, and D and trimming were deduced from the DNA. There are 300,000 to 350,000 clones in the sample; 88% occur only once, and about 6.7% lies in the top ten. This record comes from a study of blood T cell repertoires in COVID-19. The wider study: Whether acute or convalescent, the COVID-19 samples came from the United States, Italy and Spain. PBMCs, B-cell-depleted T cells, or T cells provided the cDNA or gDNA that made up the material.

V gene TRBV5-1 combines with J gene TRBJ1-3, with a possible D match to TRBD1 (6 bases). Input material: peripheral blood. The clonotype was recovered from a woman in her 70s with COVID-19, enrolled during active disease. The CDR3 sequence: CASSLKTGSGNTIYF. CDR3 in DNA: TGCGCCAGCAGCTTGAAGACAGGTTCTGGAAACACCATATATTTT.